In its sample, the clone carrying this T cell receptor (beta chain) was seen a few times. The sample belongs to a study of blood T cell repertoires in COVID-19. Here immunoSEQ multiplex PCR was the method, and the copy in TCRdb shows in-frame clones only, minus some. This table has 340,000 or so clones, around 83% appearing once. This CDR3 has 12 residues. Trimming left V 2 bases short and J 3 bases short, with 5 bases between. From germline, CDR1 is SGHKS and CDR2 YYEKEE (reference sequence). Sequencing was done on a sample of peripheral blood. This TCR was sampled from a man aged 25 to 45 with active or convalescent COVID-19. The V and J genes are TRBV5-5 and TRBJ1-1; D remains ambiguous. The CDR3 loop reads CASSFGHTEAFF. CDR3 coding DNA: TGTGCCAGCAGCTTTGGGCACACTGAAGCTTTCTTT. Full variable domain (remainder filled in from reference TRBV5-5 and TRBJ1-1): DAGVTQSPTHLIKTRGQQVTLRCSPISGHKSVSWYQQVLGQGPQFIFQYYEKEERGRGNFPDRFSARQFPNYSSELNVNALLLGDSALYLCASSFGHTEAFFGQGTRLTVV.